The 29 T cell receptor beta chains listed next were all sequenced from one sample in a study of PD-1 blockade in classical Hodgkin lymphoma. After autologous stem cell transplantation all patients relapsed, and prior brentuximab vedotin exposure differed between cohorts. Assay used: immunoSEQ multiplex PCR; TCRdb lists only in-frame clones, some missing. The sample holds roughly 150,000 clones, less than 80% seen once. This specimen consisted of peripheral blood mononuclear cells (PBMCs), obtained before the second cycle of nivolumab. These receptors originate from a human donor with classical Hodgkin lymphoma.

A remark on this clone: Germline is not matched at one junction end, which may reflect a read error. V is TRBV25-1 and J is TRBJ2-5; 10 bases agree with TRBD1. CDR1 is MGHDK, CDR2 SYGVNS, per germline. The CDR3 consists of 16 residues. CDR3 coding DNA: TGTGCCAGCAGTGAACACCCGGGACAGGGGAAAGAGGCCCAGTACTTC. Its protein is CASSEHPGQGKEAQYF.

V usage is TRBV19 and J usage is TRBJ1-2; maybe TRBD1 (5 bases). Per germline, CDR1 LNHDA and CDR2 SQIVND (reference sequence). This CDR3 has 13 amino acids. V lost 10 bases and J 7 bases, leaving 19 bases between the germline ends. CDR3 bases: TGTGCCACCAAGCCGGGACCGGGAAGTGGCTACACCTTC. It specifies CATKPGPGSGYTF.

V and J are TRBV7-9 and TRBJ2-7; 12 bases line up with TRBD1. Trimming at V came to 4 bases and at J to 3 bases, leaving 1 base not matched to a gene. The CDR3 is 14 residues long. Germline V gene data show CDR1 as SEHNR and CDR2 as FQNEAQ (reference sequence). The CDR3 DNA reads as TGTGCCAGCAGCTGGGACAGGGGGCACTACGAGCAGTACTTC. Translation: CASSWDRGHYEQYF.

The chain links TRBV19 to TRBJ2-2, with 7 bases that match TRBD1. CDR1 and CDR2 from the germline V gene are LNHDA and SQIVND (reference sequence). Trimming removed 4 bases from V and 4 bases from J; junction bases left unmatched: 15. This CDR3 contains 18 residues. The CDR3 region has the DNA TGTGCCAGTAGTAGGGACAGTGGGGTTTACTCCGGCACCGGGGAGCTGTTTTTT. It is translated as CASSRDSGVYSGTGELFF.

The chain combines TRBV5-1 with TRBJ2-2; TRBD1 matches 11 bases. Germline-derived CDR1 and CDR2 are SGHRS and YFSETQ. The CDR3 consists of 15 residues. V was clipped by 5 bases and J by 5 bases; unmatched bases: 5. CDR3 amino acids: CASSGGTGGTGELFF. DNA for the CDR3: TGCGCCAGCAGTGGAGGGACAGGGGGGACCGGGGAGCTGTTTTTT.

This clone appeared a few times. The chain employs TRBV7-7 and TRBJ2-5; D is unclear. Germline V gives CDR1 SSHAT, CDR2 FNYEAQ (reference sequence). With 1 base removed from V and 2 bases from J, the gap between germline ends came to 2 bases. This CDR3 is 12 amino acids long. CDR3 DNA sequence: TGTGCCAGCAGCTTAGAGCAAGAGACCCAGTACTTC. Residues: CASSLEQETQYF.

This clone appeared many times. V gene TRBV6-1 combines with J gene TRBJ2-5; 12 nucleotides line up with TRBD2. The J segment lost 6 bases and the V segment lost 5 bases, leaving 4 bases of the junction unmatched. Germline loops: CDR1 MNHNS, CDR2 SASEGT. CDR3 length equals 14 residues. In DNA form, the CDR3 reads TGTGCCAGCAGTCCGACTAGCGGGGGAAAGACCCAGTACTTC. It is translated as CASSPTSGGKTQYF.

The chain uses TRBV28 and TRBJ1-2; no reliable D call. The length of the CDR3 is 15 residues. V dropped 0 bases and J dropped 4 bases, with 12 bases sitting between them. CDR1 and CDR2 (germline): MDHEN, SYDVKM. In nucleotides, the CDR3 is TGTGCCAGCAGTTTATGGGGCTATTTATCCTATGGCTACACCTTC. Protein sequence: CASSLWGYLSYGYTF.

The chain combines TRBV6-6 with TRBJ2-7, with a tentative D call TRBD1 (5 bases). The CDR3 extends over 16 amino acids. Germline CDR1 reads MNHNY; CDR2 reads SVGAGI (reference sequence). The germline V and J ends were trimmed by 2 bases and 1 base, with 15 bases remaining between them. CDR3 bases: TGTGCCAGCAGTTACCCTCAGGGCAGCTGGTCCTACGAGCAGTACTTC. Protein sequence: CASSYPQGSWSYEQYF.

This sequence joins TRBV11-2 and TRBJ1-4; 7 nucleotides align to TRBD1. Unmatched junction bases numbered 10, after V lost 2 bases and J lost 1 base. The CDR3 consists of 18 residues. Per the germline V gene, CDR1 is SGHAT and CDR2 is FQNNGV. The CDR3 DNA reads as TGTGCCAGCAGCTTACCCCTTTCTCCAGGGGGAACTAATGAAAAACTGTTTTTT. The encoded protein is CASSLPLSPGGTNEKLFF.

The rearrangement links TRBV7-9 to TRBJ2-5; unclear D gene. The CDR3 is made up of 12 amino acids. Per germline, CDR1 SEHNR and CDR2 FQNEAQ (reference sequence). The germline V and J ends were trimmed by 1 base and 4 bases, with 4 bases remaining between them. The CDR3 bases are TGTGCCAGCAGCTTAGTCGCAGAGACCCAGTACTTC. Translating gives CASSLVAETQYF. Supplemented by reference TRBV7-9 and TRBJ2-5, the full variable domain reads DTGVSQNPRHKITKRGQNVTFRCDPISEHNRLYWYRQTLGQGPEFLTYFQNEAQLEKSRLLSDRFSAERPKGSFSTLEIQRTEQGDSAMYLCASSLVAETQYFGPGTRLLVL.

This chain links TRBV6-5 with TRBJ2-7, with 9 nucleotides matching TRBD2. Germline V CDR1 and CDR2: MNHEY, SVGAGI. V trimming: 0 bases; J trimming: 3 bases; junction bases outside the gene matches: 6. There are 16 residues in the CDR3. Written as DNA, the CDR3 is TGTGCCAGCAGTTACTCGAGCGGGGGGTCGAACTACGAGCAGTACTTC. Translation: CASSYSSGGSNYEQYF.

The rearrangement joins TRBV30 to TRBJ2-5; 7 bases are shared with TRBD1. J lost 4 bases, V lost 3 bases, and 5 bases had no gene match. The CDR3 sequence is 13 residues long. From germline, CDR1 is GTSNPN and CDR2 SVGIG (reference sequence). CDR3 loop: CAWSEHRGETQYF. The DNA for the CDR3 is TGTGCCTGGAGCGAACACAGGGGAGAGACCCAGTACTTC. The complete variable domain, with remaining parts taken from reference TRBV30 and TRBJ2-5, reads SQTIHQWPATLVQPVGSPLSLECTVEGTSNPNLYWYRQAAGRGLQLLFYSVGIGQISSEVPQNLSASRPQDRQFILSSKKLLLSDSGFYLCAWSEHRGETQYFGPGTRLLVL.

The V and J genes are TRBV10-3 and TRBJ2-5; D is ambiguous. This CDR3 has 13 residues. The V end lost 11 bases, the J end lost 4 bases, and 17 bases lay between the germline ends. Per the germline V gene, CDR1 is ENHRY and CDR2 is SYGVKD. The CDR3, as DNA: TGTGCCCTATCAGAGGCGGAGAGAGAGACCCAGTACTTC. The encoded protein is CALSEAERETQYF.

This chain links TRBV7-9 with TRBJ2-7; D remains unclear. The ends were cut back, 4 bases at V and 4 bases at J, with 5 bases in the middle. CDR3 length: 11 amino acids. From germline, CDR1 is SEHNR and CDR2 FQNEAQ (reference sequence). The chain's CDR3 is CASSSAYEQYF. The CDR3 DNA is TGTGCCAGCAGCTCAGCTTACGAGCAGTACTTC.

CDR3 loop: CASTGTLANEKLFF. DNA for the CDR3: TGTGCCAGCACTGGGACATTGGCTAATGAAAAACTGTTTTTT. The rearrangement links TRBV11-2 to TRBJ1-4, with D maybe TRBD1 (6 bases). Trimming cost V 7 bases and J 3 bases, with 12 bases left between them. This CDR3 has 14 residues. Germline assignment: CDR1 SGHAT and CDR2 FQNNGV.

This chain links TRBV7-9 with TRBJ1-5, with D uncertain. In germline, CDR1 is SEHNR, CDR2 FQNEAQ (reference sequence). Trimming shortened V by 4 bases and J by 2 bases, and 12 bases separated the two germline ends. The CDR3 contains 15 residues. In DNA, the CDR3 is TGTGCCAGCAGCTCGGACGGTTTCGGCAATCAGCCCCAGCATTTT. Protein product: CASSSDGFGNQPQHF.

The chain combines TRBV7-9 with TRBJ1-1; 8 nucleotides line up with TRBD1. The CDR3 loop spans 14 amino acids. The germline V gene has CDR1 SEHNR and CDR2 FQNEAQ (reference sequence). With V trimmed by 6 bases and J by 6 bases, 9 bases remained unmatched. CDR3 sequence reads: CASRTTGGMAEAFF. The CDR3 DNA is TGTGCCAGCAGAACCACAGGGGGGATGGCTGAAGCTTTCTTT.

V is TRBV28 and J is TRBJ2-1; TRBD2 matches 13 bases. V lost 3 bases to trimming and J lost 5 bases; unmatched junction nucleotides: 7. CDR1 and CDR2 from the germline V gene are MDHEN and SYDVKM. This CDR3 is 17 amino acids long. The CDR3 is CASSFFGTSGINNEQFF. CDR3 coding DNA: TGTGCCAGCAGTTTCTTTGGGACTAGCGGGATTAACAATGAGCAGTTCTTC.

This clone has only one observation. This rearrangement joins TRBV9 to TRBJ2-7; 10 nucleotides line up with TRBD1. The V gene's germline CDR1 is SGDLS and CDR2 YYNGEE. This CDR3 is built from 15 residues. V trimming: 0 bases; J trimming: 2 bases; junction bases outside the gene matches: 2. CDR3 amino acids: CASSVEGTGAYEQYF. As DNA, the CDR3 is TGTGCCAGCAGCGTAGAGGGGACAGGGGCCTACGAGCAGTACTTC.

This sequence joins TRBV7-2 and TRBJ2-7; TRBD2 matches at 10 bases. The CDR3 sequence is 15 residues long. Germline V gives CDR1 SGHTA, CDR2 FQGNSA. With V trimmed by 3 bases and J by 1 base, 3 bases remained unmatched. CDR3 sequence: CASSLSGGGSYEQYF. CDR3 bases: TGTGCCAGCAGCTTGAGCGGGGGGGGATCCTACGAGCAGTACTTC.

This chain links TRBV7-9 with TRBJ1-1, with unresolved D. This CDR3 has 11 amino acids. Germline loops: CDR1 SEHNR, CDR2 FQNEAQ (reference sequence). V lost 3 bases and J lost 3, with 2 bases in between. The CDR3 DNA is TGTGCCAGCAGCTTTCACACTGAAGCTTTCTTT. This sequence encodes CASSFHTEAFF.

This clone was detected only a few times. The rearrangement links TRBV4-2 to TRBJ2-2; 8 positions match TRBD1. The CDR3 runs to 19 residues. V shed 0 bases and J 1 base; nucleotides not matched to a gene: 10. Germline CDR1 LGHNA, CDR2 YNFKEQ. CDR3 DNA: TGTGCCAGCAGCCAAGAGCTGCTTTCCGGGACAGGGAACACCGGGGAGCTGTTTTTT. It encodes CASSQELLSGTGNTGELFF.

The chain combines TRBV5-6 with TRBJ1-6; perhaps TRBD1 as D (5 bases). The V end lost 3 bases, the J end lost 3 bases, and 10 bases lay between the germline ends. The CDR3 has 15 amino acids. Germline loops: CDR1 SGHDT, CDR2 YYEEEE. The CDR3 bases are TGTGCCAGCAGCTCGGCAGGGTTCTATAATTCACCCCTCCACTTT. It specifies CASSSAGFYNSPLHF.

The V call is TRBV5-8, the J call TRBJ1-3; D uncertain. Deletions cut 3 bases from V and 0 bases from J, with 7 bases between. The CDR3 has 14 amino acids. CDR1 and CDR2 (germline): SGHTS, YDEGEE. DNA of the CDR3: TGTGCCAGCAGCTCTGGTATCTCTGGAAACACCATATATTTT. The encoded protein is CASSSGISGNTIYF.

The rearrangement uses TRBV7-9 and TRBJ1-1; D may be TRBD1 (6 bases). From germline, CDR1 is SEHNR and CDR2 FQNEAQ (reference sequence). The CDR3 loop spans 13 amino acids. Trimming pared 5 bases from V and 8 bases from J, leaving 15 bases between. The CDR3 loop is CASSLGQTKEAFF. CDR3 in DNA: TGTGCCAGCAGCCTCGGACAGACAAAGGAAGCTTTCTTT.

The chain combines TRBV6-1 with TRBJ2-3; 8 bases align to TRBD2. V gave up 5 bases and J gave up 5 bases; unmatched junction bases: 9. Germline CDR1 MNHNS, CDR2 SASEGT. This CDR3 has 15 residues. The CDR3 sequence is CASSSVAGPGDTQYF. The CDR3 DNA is TGTGCCAGCAGTTCTGTAGCGGGGCCCGGAGATACGCAGTATTTT.

The V and J genes are TRBV28 and TRBJ2-3, with D unresolved. CDR3 size: 13 residues. CDR1 and CDR2 (germline): MDHEN, SYDVKM. V was trimmed by 3 bases and J by 1 base, leaving 5 bases between them. The CDR3 region is CASSLGGTDTQYF. The CDR3 DNA is TGTGCCAGCAGTTTGGGCGGCACAGATACGCAGTATTTT.

V usage is TRBV6-6 and J usage is TRBJ2-7; a possible D gene is TRBD1 (5 bases). Trimming shortened V by 1 base and J by 4 bases, and 5 bases separated the two germline ends. Germline V gene lookup returns CDR1 MNHNY and CDR2 SVGAGI (reference sequence). The CDR3 loop spans 12 amino acids. The CDR3 reads CASSYYRYEQYF. Written as DNA, the CDR3 is TGTGCCAGCAGTTACTACAGGTACGAGCAGTACTTC.